These 28 T cell receptor beta chains were all obtained from the same sample, sequenced in a study of blood T cell repertoires in COVID-19. Assay: immunoSEQ multiplex PCR; the TCRdb copy retains only in-frame clones and omits some. This table has approximately 97,000 clones, 75% to 95% appearing once. Sequenced sample: peripheral blood. Source of these receptors: a man younger than 30 with acute or convalescent COVID-19.

The J gene is TRBJ1-5, the V gene TRBV6-5; perhaps TRBD1 as D (5 bases). The germline V gene has CDR1 MNHEY and CDR2 SVGAGI. Trimming removed 0 bases at V and 0 bases at J, with 6 bases between. The CDR3 consists of 15 residues. In nucleotides, the CDR3 is TGTGCCAGCAGTTACTCAGGGGATAGCAATCAGCCCCAGCATTTT. Encoded protein: CASSYSGDSNQPQHF.

The chain uses TRBV5-1 and TRBJ1-1; 7 nucleotides align to TRBD1. CDR3 length: 14 amino acids. Germline CDR1 reads SGHRS; CDR2 reads YFSETQ. The ends lost 0 bases at V and 9 bases at J; junction bases unmatched: 8. For the CDR3, the DNA is TGCGCCAGCAGCTTGGCCGGGACAGACGGGAAAGCTTTCTTT. Its translation: CASSLAGTDGKAFF.

This chain links TRBV5-6 with TRBJ1-5; 9 bases align to TRBD1. The trim removed 4 bases at V and 5 bases at J, leaving 10 bases unmatched. The CDR3 runs to 16 residues. CDR1 is SGHDT, CDR2 YYEEEE, per germline. The CDR3 here is CASSPAGQGWDQPQHF. In nucleotides, the CDR3 is TGTGCCAGCAGCCCCGCGGGACAGGGCTGGGATCAGCCCCAGCATTTT.

The chain has TRBV7-9 and TRBJ2-3; TRBD2 matches at 9 bases. CDR1 and CDR2 from the germline V gene are SEHNR and FQNEAQ (reference sequence). This CDR3 contains 15 residues. The V segment lost 5 bases and the J segment 4 bases; nucleotides outside the gene matches: 7. CDR3 protein: CASSGRGGLSDTQYF. CDR3 DNA sequence: TGTGCCAGCAGCGGGCGGGGGGGCCTCTCAGATACGCAGTATTTT.

The rearrangement joins TRBV2 to TRBJ2-1; TRBD2 matches 8 bases. The V gene end was trimmed by 8 bases and the J gene end by 1 base; junction bases not matched to a gene: 7. Looked up from germline, CDR1 is SNHLY and CDR2 is FYNNEI. The CDR3 is 15 residues long. The CDR3 protein is CASDPTSGSYNEQFF. In DNA form, the CDR3 reads TGTGCCAGCGACCCCACTAGCGGTTCCTACAATGAGCAGTTCTTC.

A single count supports this clone. The chain employs TRBV19 and TRBJ2-5; D possibly corresponds to TRBD1 (6 bases). The CDR3 runs 14 residues. Trimming pared 3 bases from V and 2 bases from J, leaving 10 bases between. Germline-derived CDR1 and CDR2 are LNHDA and SQIVND (reference sequence). The CDR3, as DNA: TGTGCCAGTAGTATCCAGGGGCCGCAAGAGACCCAGTACTTC. Its protein product is CASSIQGPQETQYF. The variable domain in full, with the rest retrieved from reference TRBV19 and TRBJ2-5, is DGGITQSPKYLFRKEGQNVTLSCEQNLNHDAMYWYRQDPGQGLRLIYYSQIVNDFQKGDIAEGYSVSREKKESFPLTVTSAQKNPTAFYLCASSIQGPQETQYFGPGTRLLVL.

The chain is built from TRBV30 and TRBJ1-2; no clear D gene. Trimming took off 5 bases at V and 4 bases at J, with 11 bases between the two ends. The CDR3 extends over 12 amino acids. Germline assignment: CDR1 GTSNPN and CDR2 SVGIG (reference sequence). Here the CDR3 reads CAWEGLGYGYTF. CDR3 sequence (DNA): TGTGCCTGGGAGGGCCTGGGCTATGGCTACACCTTC.

This clone was found once. The chain has TRBV6-5 and TRBJ2-5, with D perhaps matching TRBD1 (6 bases). V was trimmed by 6 bases and J by 13 bases, leaving 24 bases between them. The germline V gene encodes CDR1 MNHEY and CDR2 SVGAGI. The CDR3 consists of 14 residues. CDR3 residues: CASRAGTLIIRPYF. The CDR3 DNA reads as TGTGCCAGCAGGGCCGGGACATTAATCATTCGACCGTACTTC.

The chain links TRBV18 to TRBJ2-7; 9 bases fit TRBD2. The CDR3 spans 16 residues. Germline CDR1 is KGHSH and CDR2 is LQKENI. The trim removed 3 bases at V and 6 bases at J, leaving 12 bases unmatched. The CDR3 sequence is CASSPPSGAAGGEQYF. CDR3 DNA sequence: TGTGCCAGCTCACCTCCTAGCGGGGCCGCCGGGGGCGAGCAGTACTTC. Combining the CDR3 with reference TRBV18 and TRBJ2-7 gives the whole variable domain NAGVMQNPRHLVRRRGQEARLRCSPMKGHSHVYWYRQLPEEGLKFMVYLQKENIIDESGMPKERFSAEFPKEGPSILRIQQVVRGDSAAYFCASSPPSGAAGGEQYFGPGTRLTVT.

The rearrangement uses TRBV24-1 and TRBJ1-1; D unresolved. V shed 5 bases and J shed 0 bases, with 12 bases lying between them. The CDR3 totals 15 residues. CDR1 is KGHDR, CDR2 SFDVKD, per germline. The CDR3 spells CATSVPGYMNTEAFF. Here the CDR3 DNA reads TGTGCCACCAGTGTGCCGGGATACATGAACACTGAAGCTTTCTTT.

The chain uses TRBV11-2 and TRBJ1-6; D not certain. CDR1 and CDR2 (germline): SGHAT, FQNNGV. V shed 1 base and J shed 7 bases, with 5 bases lying between them. The length of the CDR3 is 13 residues. CDR3 nucleotides: TGTGCCAGCAGCTTAGGCGGAAATTCACCCCTCCACTTT. It translates to CASSLGGNSPLHF.

This clone has a handful of counts. The chain joins TRBV7-9 to TRBJ2-3; D unclear. V gave up 1 base and J gave up 2 bases, with 4 bases separating them. CDR1 and CDR2 (germline): SEHNR, FQNEAQ (reference sequence). This CDR3 comprises 13 residues. The CDR3: CASSLGATDTQYF. The CDR3 DNA sequence: TGTGCCAGCAGCTTAGGAGCCACAGATACGCAGTATTTT.

The J gene is TRBJ1-1, the V gene TRBV7-9, with TRBD1 matching over 8 bases. J was trimmed by 1 base and V by 5 bases; bases with no gene match: 6. The CDR3 runs to 15 residues. Germline V gene lookup returns CDR1 SEHNR and CDR2 FQNEAQ (reference sequence). The CDR3 bases are TGTGCCAGCAGCCTTAGGACAGGGACGAACACTGAAGCTTTCTTT. This codes for CASSLRTGTNTEAFF.

This chain joins TRBV24-1 and TRBJ1-1; D ambiguous. Trimming removed 6 bases from V and 0 bases from J, with 7 bases in between. Germline V gene data show CDR1 as KGHDR and CDR2 as SFDVKD. The CDR3 is made up of 13 amino acids. This CDR3 is CATSPGMNTEAFF. The CDR3 nucleotides read TGTGCCACCAGTCCGGGTATGAACACTGAAGCTTTCTTT.

The chain couples TRBV5-1 to TRBJ1-6; D not certain. There are 14 residues in the CDR3. The ends were cut back, 0 bases at V and 7 bases at J, with 8 bases in the middle. The germline CDR1 and CDR2 sequences are SGHRS and YFSETQ. DNA of the CDR3: TGCGCCAGCAGCTTGGGGCTCCAGAATTCACCCCTCCACTTT. Amino acids: CASSLGLQNSPLHF.

This clone appeared once. This rearrangement joins TRBV5-1 to TRBJ2-5; 7 bases map to TRBD1. Looked up from germline, CDR1 is SGHRS and CDR2 is YFSETQ. Trimming took 4 bases from V and 5 from J; bases not matched to a gene: 8. The CDR3 is 14 amino acids. The CDR3 protein is CASSLTGLGETQYF. CDR3 DNA: TGCGCCAGCAGCCTGACAGGGTTAGGGGAGACCCAGTACTTC.

CDR3 protein: CASSSPETGDYEQYF. DNA of the CDR3: TGTGCCAGCAGTTCCCCCGAGACAGGGGACTACGAGCAGTACTTC. The V call is TRBV27, the J call TRBJ2-7; TRBD1 matches at 8 bases. Germline V gives CDR1 MNHEY, CDR2 SMNVEV (reference sequence). The CDR3 has 15 amino acids. V was clipped by 4 bases and J by 3 bases; unmatched bases: 8.

CDR3 sequence (DNA): TGTGCCAGCACTTCTCCACAGGGAAATATTAATTCACCCCTCCACTTT. It specifies CASTSPQGNINSPLHF. The gene calls are TRBV27 and TRBJ1-6, with TRBD1 as a possible D gene (6 bases). With 7 bases removed from V and 6 bases from J, the gap between germline ends came to 19 bases. CDR1 and CDR2 (germline): MNHEY, SMNVEV (reference sequence). The CDR3 is made up of 16 amino acids.

This chain joins TRBV7-7 and TRBJ2-3; 8 bases align to TRBD2. CDR1 is SSHAT and CDR2 is FNYEAQ in the germline V gene (reference sequence). The length of the CDR3 is 15 residues. V gave up 6 bases and J gave up 4 bases; unmatched junction bases: 9. The CDR3 spells CASSSQAGDADTQYF. CDR3 DNA: TGTGCCAGCAGTTCTCAAGCGGGAGATGCAGATACGCAGTATTTT.

This clone showed up just once. This sequence joins TRBV5-1 and TRBJ1-1; D is unresolved. In germline, CDR1 is SGHRS, CDR2 YFSETQ. The CDR3 runs to 15 residues. The V and J ends lost 4 bases and 3 bases respectively, with 16 bases between them. The CDR3 DNA sequence: TGCGCCAGCAGCACCCTCTACGGACTTTACACTGAAGCTTTCTTT. Translated: CASSTLYGLYTEAFF.

The chain has TRBV4-2 and TRBJ2-1, with TRBD2 matching 15 bases. The germline V gene encodes CDR1 LGHNA and CDR2 YNFKEQ. This CDR3 is built from 15 residues. V was clipped by 7 bases and J by 4 bases; unmatched bases: 2. CDR3 region: CASKGTSGGYNEQFF. The CDR3 bases are TGTGCCAGCAAGGGGACTAGCGGGGGGTACAATGAGCAGTTCTTC.

V gene TRBV28 combines with J gene TRBJ2-5; 7 bases are a match to TRBD1. Losses at the gene ends were 1 base for V and 2 bases for J; bases not matched to a gene: 4. The CDR3 contains 15 residues. CDR1 MDHEN and CDR2 SYDVKM come from the germline V gene. CDR3 residues: CASSLLATGQETQYF. In DNA, the CDR3 is TGTGCCAGCAGTTTATTGGCGACAGGGCAAGAGACCCAGTACTTC.

V usage is TRBV10-3 and J usage is TRBJ1-5; 7 bases map to TRBD1. The V gene's germline CDR1 is ENHRY and CDR2 SYGVKD. The ends lost 8 bases at V and 6 bases at J; junction bases unmatched: 7. This CDR3 contains 13 residues. CDR3 region: CAIGTDSIQPQHF. In DNA, the CDR3 is TGTGCCATCGGGACAGACTCGATTCAGCCCCAGCATTTT.

This rearrangement joins TRBV5-6 to TRBJ1-2, with 7 bases identical to TRBD1. The CDR3 is 14 amino acids. The V gene end was trimmed by 4 bases and the J gene end by 2 bases; junction bases not matched to a gene: 5. Germline CDR1 reads SGHDT; CDR2 reads YYEEEE. In DNA, the CDR3 is TGTGCCAGCAGCCCAACAGGGGTCAACTATGGCTACACCTTC. It is translated as CASSPTGVNYGYTF.

The rearrangement joins TRBV19 to TRBJ1-5; D might be TRBD1 (6 bases). This CDR3 is 18 amino acids long. CDR1 and CDR2 (germline): LNHDA, SQIVND (reference sequence). Trimming stripped 5 bases from V and 0 bases from J, with 20 bases between. CDR3 residues: CASSSALTGRYSNQPQHF. In DNA, the CDR3 is TGTGCCAGTAGTTCAGCGCTTACAGGGCGGTATAGCAATCAGCCCCAGCATTTT.

The chain employs TRBV29-1 and TRBJ2-2; D is possibly TRBD2 (5 bases). CDR1 is SQVTM and CDR2 is ANQGSEA in the germline V gene. The length of the CDR3 is 12 residues. V lost 4 bases and J 6 bases, leaving 9 bases between the germline ends. The CDR3 protein is CSVGGEAGELFF. DNA of the CDR3: TGCAGCGTTGGGGGAGAGGCCGGGGAGCTGTTTTTT.

The chain links TRBV11-2 to TRBJ1-2; D gene unclear. This CDR3 is built from 15 residues. Looked up from germline, CDR1 is SGHAT and CDR2 is FQNNGV. V lost 0 bases and J lost 6, with 14 bases in between. CDR3 in amino acids: CASSLEFRQDNGYTF. The CDR3 region has the DNA TGTGCCAGCAGCTTAGAATTTAGGCAGGATAATGGCTACACCTTC.

This sequence joins TRBV29-1 and TRBJ1-1; D unclear. The CDR3 has 11 residues. V lost 6 bases to trimming and J lost 3 bases, with 8 bases between them. Looked up from germline, CDR1 is SQVTM and CDR2 is ANQGSEA. The CDR3 nucleotides are TGCAGCGTGGTAGAGGACACTGAAGCTTTCTTT. Translated, it gives CSVVEDTEAFF.